Presented here are 7 T cell receptor beta chains from one specimen sequenced in a study of vaccination effects on CD4 cells after COVID-19. The table came from immunoSEQ multiplex PCR; TCRdb's copy has only in-frame clones and leaves some out. The repertoire has around 69,000 clones, about 67% of them found once; the top ten carry under 2%. Antigen-specific CD4+ T cells were expanded (with viral peptide pools) by the ViraFEST assay ahead of sequencing. Isolation of CD4+ T cells took place after approximately 10 days of culture. Two-dose BNT162b2 or mRNA-1273 vaccination was given to participants. Their antigens are not known. This material consisted of CD4+ T cells from PBMCs cultured with HCoV-229E spike peptides, taken after COVID-19 vaccination. The receptors stem from a human donor who received a COVID-19 vaccine.

V is TRBV5-4 and J is TRBJ1-4, with a possible D match to TRBD1 (6 bases). This CDR3 region has 12 residues. Germline V gives CDR1 SGHNT, CDR2 YYREEE (reference sequence). V was cut by 3 bases and J by 12 bases, with 12 bases left in between. CDR3 sequence (DNA): TGTGCCAGCAGCTACGACAGGACACAACTGTTTTTT. It translates to CASSYDRTQLFF.

The gene calls are TRBV24-1 and TRBJ2-5; 8 bases align to TRBD1. V was pared by 0 bases and J by 4 bases, with 3 bases of the junction left unmatched. The CDR3 length is 15 residues. Per germline, CDR1 KGHDR and CDR2 SFDVKD. The CDR3: CATSDLTGGLETQYF. The CDR3 bases are TGTGCCACCAGTGATTTGACAGGGGGTTTAGAGACCCAGTACTTC.

A few counts support this clone. The chain carries TRBV5-1 and TRBJ1-3; 8 bases align to TRBD1. This CDR3 is 14 amino acids long. Trimming cost V 4 bases and J 7 bases; bases outside gene matches: 7. Germline-derived CDR1 and CDR2 are SGHRS and YFSETQ. The CDR3 is CASSLDNRGNTIYF. Written as DNA, the CDR3 is TGCGCCAGCAGCCTGGATAACAGGGGGAACACCATATATTTT.

V gene TRBV5-1 combines with J gene TRBJ1-1; TRBD1 matches 8 bases. With V trimmed by 4 bases and J by 1 base, 18 bases remained unmatched. Per the germline V gene, CDR1 is SGHRS and CDR2 is YFSETQ. CDR3 size: 19 residues. CDR3 amino acids: CASSRFPTGAPGENTEAFF. The CDR3 nucleotides read TGCGCCAGCAGCCGATTTCCGACAGGGGCCCCAGGAGAGAACACTGAAGCTTTCTTT.

Remarks on this clone: No DNA is shown, since the ends of the CDR3 on it are uncertain; the CDR3 is the one TCRdb lists. This chain joins TRBV28 and TRBJ1-2; TRBD1, the table's D call, was not compared with the DNA. Ends included, the CDR3 has 16 residues. Germline lookup yields CDR1 MDHEN and CDR2 SYDVKM. This CDR3 is CASLRAGTGPSYGYTF.

The chain couples TRBV6-2 or TRBV6-3 to TRBJ1-1; TRBD1 matches at 8 bases. CDR3 length: 15 residues. V trimming: 2 bases; J trimming: 6 bases; junction bases outside the gene matches: 8. Germline CDR1 MNHEY, CDR2 SVGEGT. The CDR3 here is CASSYTGTGRAEAFF. For the CDR3, the DNA is TGTGCCAGCAGTTACACAGGGACAGGACGTGCTGAAGCTTTCTTT.

This clone has only one observation. The chain employs TRBV30 and TRBJ2-2, with D hard to call. V dropped 0 bases and J dropped 7 bases, with 12 bases sitting between them. CDR1 and CDR2 from the germline V gene are GTSNPN and SVGIG (reference sequence). This CDR3 region has 14 residues. CDR3 protein: CAWSVPAPYGELFF. The CDR3, as DNA: TGTGCCTGGAGTGTGCCCGCCCCGTACGGGGAGCTGTTTTTT.